This T cell receptor (beta chain) was documented in a study of blood T cells in healthy people across ages (dated by TCRdb to about 2015). Regarding the complete study: In model experiments, template switching captured about one uniquely barcoded TCR beta cDNA molecule for every two T cells. To track age-related changes in TCR beta repertoire diversity, the study relied on deep sequencing normalized with unique cDNA molecular identifiers. The donors were divided into four age groups: young (average roughly 17 years), middle-aged (approximately 42), aged (approximately 64) and long-lived (nearly 85). To avoid experimental bias, donors of different ages were spread randomly across the sequencing lanes. The study analyzed two additional independent replicas of 1 million unique cDNA reads from the same blood draw for two donors, one aged 18 to 29 and one aged 80 or older. What the research found in general, with its limitations: The percentage of naive T cells measured by flow cytometry correlated strongly with observed TCR beta diversity. Because donor CMV infection status was unknown, age-related changes in expanded clonotypes were potentially confounded. Conclusive comparison of naive and antigen-experienced compartments was prevented by the profiling of bulk unsorted PBMCs. As age increased, observed TCR beta diversity per million T cells dropped in a roughly linear way, and a significant reduction was already evident by age 40. Estimates of total diversity based on one million sequenced T cells were regarded as lower bounds and as underestimates. Compared with the aged group, more naive CD4+ T cells, fewer expanded clones and increased TCR diversity were shown by the long-lived group, suggesting age selection.

The trim is 1 base for V and 2 bases for J, with a gap of 14 bases between the germline ends. The CDR1 and CDR2 encoded by the germline V gene are SGHVS and FQNEAQ. The CDR3 goes from the cysteine to the phenylalanine over 16 residues. The kept DNA is CDR3 alone, 48 bases in frame from the first base. Library construction relied on 5' RACE. Data came from an Illumina HiSeq 2500. A second roughly 6 to 11 cycle PCR used a sample-barcoded 5' primer and a J-beta primer mix. A unique molecular identifier was introduced onto each TCR beta cDNA molecule by a template-switch 5' adaptor carrying 12 random nucleotides. Each sample yielded at least 3 million CDR3-containing paired-end reads. The Mint cDNA synthesis kit, primed by a TRBC-specific oligonucleotide, was used to synthesize first-strand cDNA from all RNA. All cDNA was treated with uracil-DNA glycosylase and then went through a first 18-cycle PCR with the universal primers M1SS and BC2_uni_R. The paper's processing steps were these. Each sample was normalized by randomly selecting 1 million high-quality reads, each carrying a distinct molecular identifier. Reads sharing molecular identifiers were discarded rather than binned into consensus sequences. MiTCR, set to a Q25 quality threshold and the strictest error-elimination algorithm, was used for CDR3 identification, clonotype clustering and error correction. A nonparametric unseen species model with Euler transformation was used to estimate lower-bound total TCR beta diversity. Using fastp at Q25 and MiXCR, TCRdb reprocessed the public reads and kept productive beta chains. CDR3 protein duplicates are merged, each entry listing the most common genes and DNA. The authors' filters were not applied to this entry. The sample data list about 970,000 distinct CDR3 sequences, and 45% to 60% of these were observed just once. Of the sample, about 20% falls within the top ten clones.

This clonotype has more than one count but fewer than ten. Its antigen target is currently unknown. Base quality data are lacking; no much larger clone is found one base away. The donors were 40 or so Caucasian individuals from Russia, aged roughly 6 to 100 years, who were systemically healthy. Ten milliliters of peripheral blood were drawn from each donor into EDTA-treated Vacutainer tubes. Ficoll-Paque density-gradient centrifugation was used to isolate PBMCs, with at least 6 million obtained per sample. Total RNA, at least 6 micrograms per sample, was extracted from PBMCs with Trizol reagent. The percentages of naive CD45RAhigh/CD27high T cells were determined by flow cytometry on a PBMC aliquot from every donor.

The origin of this receptor is a woman aged 60-70 years in good health. Sequences were obtained from blood. The sequence joins TRBV7-8 to TRBJ2-5, with the D gene possibly TRBD1 or TRBD2, each one fitting 7 bases. The base sequence is TGTGCCAGCAGCTTAGTAGGGAGGGGGCGGCAAGAGACCCAGTACTTC. Translated, it reads CASSLVGRGRQETQYF.